This record covers a single T cell receptor beta chain. The data belong to a study of OX40 agonist ivuxolimab in advanced cancers. Germline-derived CDR1 and CDR2 are SGHKS and YYEKEE (reference sequence). CDR3 length: 16 residues. The ends were cut back, 1 base at V and 0 bases at J, with 11 bases in the middle. TCRdb keeps only in-frame clones here, not all; method: immunoSEQ multiplex PCR. The sample contains roughly 40,000 clones, 75% to 90% of which appear only once. This sequence was found in an adult with an advanced solid tumor such as melanoma, head and neck, liver or kidney cancer. Sequencing was performed on CD4+ or CD8+ T cells sorted from blood, taken in a trial of the OX40 agonist ivuxolimab. V usage is TRBV5-5 and J usage is TRBJ2-1, with a weak D call TRBD2 (6 bases). Here the CDR3 reads CASSLRRGSSYNEQFF. CDR3 nucleotides: TGTGCCAGCAGCTTGAGGCGGGGCAGCTCCTACAATGAGCAGTTCTTC.